The next 17 T cell receptor beta chains were all read from a single sample in a study of Graves' ophthalmopathy and Graves' hyperthyroidism. Amplification targeted the TCR beta CDR3 regions, with RNA transcripts as the source material. A first-round RT-PCR used HTBI primers, followed by a second-round multiplex PCR. Each CDR3 protein is one row after TCRdb ran MiXCR on the multiplex PCR reads. The profile shows some 200,000 distinct CDR3 sequences, under 30% of them singletons. What was sequenced was peripheral blood. The receptor set was obtained from a man aged 45-65 years with Graves' ophthalmopathy.

This rearrangement joins TRBV2 to TRBJ1-2; D is possibly TRBD1 (5 bases). The V and J ends lost 6 bases and 0 bases respectively, with 11 bases between them. The CDR3 covers 14 residues. Germline loops: CDR1 SNHLY, CDR2 FYNNEI. The CDR3 region is CASSAQQANYGYTF. CDR3 nucleotide sequence: TGTGCCAGCAGCGCTCAACAGGCTAACTATGGCTACACCTTC.

In this sample, this clonotype turned up many times. The rearrangement links TRBV12-3 or TRBV12-4 to TRBJ2-2; 9 bases line up with TRBD2. The CDR3 extends over 15 amino acids. V shed 7 bases and J 6 bases; nucleotides not matched to a gene: 9. CDR3 sequence reads: CASTGRAGGPGELFF. The DNA for the CDR3 is TGTGCCAGCACCGGACGGGCGGGGGGGCCCGGGGAGCTGTTTTTT.

Many counts were recorded for this clonotype. The chain employs TRBV6-5 and TRBJ2-5, with no clear D. From germline, CDR1 is MNHEY and CDR2 SVGAGI. The V and J ends lost 0 bases and 1 base respectively, with 9 bases between them. The CDR3 sequence is 15 residues long. Written as DNA, the CDR3 is TGTGCCAGCAGTTACTCACGGCCCCCCCAAGAGACCCAGTACTTC. This codes for CASSYSRPPQETQYF.

The chain uses TRBV6-1 and TRBJ2-7; TRBD1 is a possible D gene (6 bases). The germline gives CDR1 MNHNS, CDR2 SASEGT. V lost 2 bases and J 2 bases, leaving 13 bases between the germline ends. This CDR3 is 15 amino acids long. The CDR3 loop is CASSEYWQGTYEQYF. DNA for the CDR3: TGTGCCAGCAGTGAATATTGGCAGGGGACCTACGAGCAGTACTTC.

This chain connects TRBV6-2 or TRBV6-3 to TRBJ2-7; D gene unclear. The germline V and J ends were trimmed by 0 bases and 2 bases, with 14 bases remaining between them. Germline assignment: CDR1 MNHEY and CDR2 SVGEGT. CDR3 length: 16 residues. CDR3 loop: CASSYSIARSAYEQYF. For the CDR3, the DNA is TGTGCCAGCAGTTACTCGATCGCTAGGTCAGCCTACGAGCAGTACTTC.

This clonotype was recorded many times. This rearrangement joins TRBV11-2 to TRBJ2-7; TRBD2 aligns across 9 bases. The CDR3 extends over 16 amino acids. V trimming: 5 bases; J trimming: 2 bases; junction bases outside the gene matches: 10. Germline V gene sequence: CDR1 SGHAT, CDR2 FQNNGV. The CDR3 protein is CASSRVGSGRTYEQYF. For the CDR3, the DNA is TGTGCCAGCAGCCGGGTGGGTAGCGGGAGAACCTACGAGCAGTACTTC.

This clonotype was recorded many times. The DNA for the CDR3 is TGTGCCAGCAGCTTCCGGGACGGAGGCACAGATACGCAGTATTTT. Its protein is CASSFRDGGTDTQYF. The chain recombines TRBV13 with TRBJ2-3; either TRBD1 or TRBD2 may fit D (5 bases each). The CDR3 runs to 15 residues. V lost 3 bases and J lost 1, with 11 bases in between. CDR1 PRHDT and CDR2 FYEKMQ come from the germline V gene (reference sequence).

This clonotype was counted many times. This sequence joins TRBV4-2 and TRBJ2-5, with 8 bases that match TRBD1. Unmatched junction bases numbered 12, after V lost 4 bases and J lost 5 bases. Germline CDR1 and CDR2: LGHNA and YNFKEQ. This CDR3 region has 16 residues. This chain's CDR3 is CASSPLTGGAKETQYF. The CDR3 nucleotides read TGTGCCAGCAGCCCATTAACAGGGGGAGCGAAGGAGACCCAGTACTTC.

The V gene is TRBV28, the J gene TRBJ2-5; TRBD2 matches at 7 bases. In germline, CDR1 is MDHEN, CDR2 SYDVKM. V dropped 8 bases and J dropped 0; count of bases not matched to a gene: 6. CDR3 length equals 14 residues. Written as DNA, the CDR3 is TGTGCCAGCGCAGCGGGAAGAAACCAAGAGACCCAGTACTTC. This gives the protein CASAAGRNQETQYF. Full variable domain (remainder filled in from reference TRBV28 and TRBJ2-5): DVKVTQSSRYLVKRTGEKVFLECVQDMDHENMFWYRQDPGLGLRLIYFSYDVKMKEKGDIPEGYSVSREKKERFSLILESASTNQTSMYLCASAAGRNQETQYFGPGTRLLVL.

This clonotype was seen many times. This chain links TRBV3-1 with TRBJ2-2; TRBD1 aligns across 9 bases. The CDR3 loop spans 16 amino acids. Germline CDR1 reads LGHDT; CDR2 reads YNNKEL (reference sequence). The ends lost 4 bases at V and 2 bases at J; junction bases unmatched: 5. For the CDR3, the DNA is TGTGCCAGCAGCCCGGGGACAGGGCCTAACACCGGGGAGCTGTTTTTT. Protein sequence: CASSPGTGPNTGELFF.

This clonotype occurred many times. This chain joins TRBV7-2 and TRBJ1-2, with TRBD1 identical over 9 bases. Germline V CDR1 and CDR2: SGHTA, FQGNSA. The CDR3 has 17 residues. The V and J ends lost 1 base and 4 bases, in that order; junction bases with no gene match: 10. CDR3 region: CASSLGGQGRRAYGYTF. In nucleotides, the CDR3 is TGTGCCAGCAGCTTAGGCGGACAGGGGAGAAGGGCCTATGGCTACACCTTC.

This rearrangement joins TRBV12-5 to TRBJ1-1; no definite D call. Per germline, CDR1 LGHNT and CDR2 FRNRAP. The CDR3 has 11 amino acids. V was pared by 3 bases and J by 8 bases, with 7 bases between. The CDR3 is CASGFGSEAFF. For the CDR3, the DNA is TGTGCTAGTGGTTTCGGAAGCGAAGCTTTCTTT.

This rearrangement joins TRBV6-2 or TRBV6-3 to TRBJ2-7; 15 nucleotides match TRBD2. The V gene's germline CDR1 is MNHEY and CDR2 SVGEGT. The CDR3 covers 18 residues. The ends lost 4 bases at V and 1 base at J; junction bases unmatched: 8. CDR3 region: CASSSGTSGRPHSYEQYF. CDR3 in DNA: TGTGCCAGCAGTTCCGGGACTAGCGGGAGGCCGCATTCCTACGAGCAGTACTTC.

This chain joins TRBV6-5 and TRBJ1-2, with D perhaps matching TRBD1 (5 bases). Trimming pared 0 bases from V and 5 bases from J, leaving 13 bases between. This CDR3 is 15 amino acids long. Germline CDR1 is MNHEY and CDR2 is SVGAGI. The CDR3 sequence is CASSYSSDSFYGYTF. CDR3 in DNA: TGTGCCAGCAGTTACTCGAGCGACAGCTTTTATGGCTACACCTTC.

There are many counts of this clonotype. V gene TRBV20-1 combines with J gene TRBJ2-4, with unresolved D. The CDR3 spans 14 residues. Germline V lookup: CDR1 DFQATT, CDR2 SNEGSKA (reference sequence). With 3 bases removed from V and 11 bases from J, the gap between germline ends came to 20 bases. CDR3 nucleotide sequence: TGCAGTGCTAGTGATCGCACCCGCCACGATGTTCAGTACTTC. It is translated as CSASDRTRHDVQYF.

As regards this clonotype: Being one base from a much bigger clone, this may be a read error. The chain recombines TRBV6-1 with TRBJ2-7, with TRBD1 as a possible D gene (6 bases). This CDR3 is built from 15 residues. Germline CDR1 MNHNS, CDR2 SASEGT. The CDR3 coding sequence is TGTGCCAGCAGTGCTACAGGGCCGAGCCCCTACGAGCGGTACTTC. Amino acid sequence: CASSATGPSPYERYF.

The V gene is TRBV6-5, the J gene TRBJ2-4, with D uncertain. Per germline, CDR1 MNHEY and CDR2 SVGAGI. Trimming shortened V by 0 bases and J by 0 bases, and 12 bases separated the two germline ends. There are 17 residues in the CDR3. CDR3 protein: CASSYSGQLLAKNIQYF. The CDR3 nucleotides read TGTGCCAGCAGTTACTCCGGCCAGCTACTAGCCAAAAACATTCAGTACTTC.